The next 23 T cell receptor beta chains were all read from a single sample in a study of shared clonotypes between healthy human individuals. Libraries were prepared by immunoSEQ multiplex PCR; TCRdb keeps only in-frame clonotypes and omits some of them. Found here are some 1 million clones, about 77% of them singletons; the top ten hold around 1.4%. Material: memory CD4+ T cells sorted from blood. Subset: CD45RA-negative fraction. All receptors come from a man aged 18-30 years in good health.

J is TRBJ2-5 and V is TRBV7-2; possibly TRBD1 for D (6 bases). Germline lookup yields CDR1 SGHTA and CDR2 FQGNSA. The CDR3 contains 13 residues. V was cut by 2 bases and J by 5 bases, with 9 bases left in between. The CDR3 bases are TGTGCCAGCAGCTTACAGGGGTGGGAGACCCAGTACTTC. It encodes CASSLQGWETQYF.

J is TRBJ1-5 and V is TRBV28, with a weak D call TRBD1 (5 bases). Looked up from germline, CDR1 is MDHEN and CDR2 is SYDVKM. CDR3 length equals 16 residues. The V end lost 7 bases, the J end lost 7 bases, and 23 bases lay between the germline ends. This chain's CDR3 is CASTWGGGGNRQPQHF. The CDR3 region has the DNA TGTGCCAGCACCTGGGGTGGTGGGGGGAACAGGCAGCCCCAGCATTTT.

The chain links TRBV7-9 to TRBJ1-1, with a weak D call TRBD1 (5 bases). This CDR3 has 15 residues. Trimming left V 5 bases short and J 5 bases short, with 18 bases between. Per the germline V gene, CDR1 is SEHNR and CDR2 is FQNEAQ (reference sequence). The CDR3 loop is CASSRRQGSGTEAFF. The CDR3, as DNA: TGTGCCAGCAGCAGACGCCAGGGATCGGGAACTGAAGCTTTCTTT.

The rearrangement joins TRBV28 to TRBJ2-7; no reliable D call. Germline lookup yields CDR1 MDHEN and CDR2 SYDVKM. Trimming stripped 1 base from V and 2 bases from J, with 12 bases between. The CDR3 loop spans 15 amino acids. The CDR3 spells CASSLLQASPYEQYF. The CDR3 nucleotides are TGTGCCAGCAGTTTATTGCAAGCCAGCCCCTACGAGCAGTACTTC.

This chain links TRBV19 with TRBJ1-5; D is perhaps TRBD1 (6 bases). Germline CDR1 reads LNHDA; CDR2 reads SQIVND (reference sequence). The CDR3 covers 18 residues. Between the trimmed V and J ends, which lost 6 bases and 2 bases, there was a span of 23 bases. CDR3 DNA sequence: TGTGCCAGTAGGTCTCTTTTAGAGGGGGGCCCCGGCAATCAGCCCCAGCATTTT. Translation: CASRSLLEGGPGNQPQHF.

As to this clone: Other DNA sequences of this sample code for an identical CDR3. The chain has TRBV9 and TRBJ2-2; D uncertain. Germline CDR1 SGDLS, CDR2 YYNGEE. Deletions cut 0 bases from V and 4 bases from J, with 4 bases between. This CDR3 contains 13 residues. The CDR3 region is CASSVGPTGELFF. The CDR3 nucleotides are TGTGCCAGCAGCGTAGGCCCCACCGGGGAGCTGTTTTTT.

This clone has only a few counts. At one boundary the junction diverges from the germline segment, which might be a read error. The chain combines TRBV10-3 with TRBJ2-3; D not certain. The CDR3 spans 15 residues. Germline V gives CDR1 ENHRY, CDR2 SYGVKD. CDR3 amino acids: CAISKSGQLSDTQYF. CDR3 in DNA: TGTGCCATCAGTAAGTCGGGCCAATTGAGTGATACGCAGTATTTT.

The table lists this clone with a count of one. The rearrangement links TRBV7-6 to TRBJ2-1, with D perhaps matching TRBD2 (5 bases). Per germline, CDR1 SGHVS and CDR2 FNYEAQ. Trimming took 1 base from V and 6 from J, leaving 13 bases between them. The CDR3 extends over 15 amino acids. CDR3 in amino acids: CASSLGGLGSNEQFF. DNA of the CDR3: TGTGCCAGCAGCTTAGGTGGTCTGGGGAGCAATGAGCAGTTCTTC. Together with reference TRBV7-6 and TRBJ2-1, the CDR3 gives the full variable domain: GAGVSQSPRYKVTKRGQDVALRCDPISGHVSLYWYRQALGQGPEFLTYFNYEAQQDKSGLPNDRFSAERPEGSISTLTIQRTEQRDSAMYRCASSLGGLGSNEQFFGPGTRLTVL.

This clone was observed a few times. The chain links TRBV11-2 to TRBJ2-5; 10 positions match TRBD2. V was pared by 1 base and J by 5 bases, with 7 bases of the junction left unmatched. Germline CDR1 is SGHAT and CDR2 is FQNNGV. There are 16 residues in the CDR3. CDR3 sequence reads: CASSLAASGSGETQYF. In nucleotides, the CDR3 is TGTGCCAGCAGCTTAGCGGCTAGCGGGAGCGGGGAGACCCAGTACTTC.

The gene calls are TRBV30 and TRBJ2-3; D call uncertain. The ends were cut back, 2 bases at V and 4 bases at J, with 13 bases in the middle. In germline, CDR1 is GTSNPN, CDR2 SVGIG (reference sequence). The CDR3 is 14 amino acids. CDR3 DNA: TGTGCCTGGAGTATGAGAGTCTTTGCAGATACGCAGTATTTT. This gives the protein CAWSMRVFADTQYF.

The chain links TRBV6-6 to TRBJ1-1; 9 nucleotides align to TRBD1. With 5 bases clipped from V and 8 bases from J, the junction kept 9 bases outside the gene matches. The CDR3 has 14 amino acids. The germline CDR1 and CDR2 sequences are MNHNY and SVGAGI (reference sequence). DNA for the CDR3: TGTGCCAGCAGTCATACAGGGGGCGGGAGGGAAGCTTTCTTT. Protein sequence: CASSHTGGGREAFF.

The chain's CDR3 is CASSFMDGHDTIYF. The CDR3 DNA reads as TGTGCCAGCAGTTTCATGGACGGCCACGACACCATATATTTT. The rearrangement links TRBV6-6 to TRBJ1-3, with unresolved D. Trimming stripped 4 bases from V and 8 bases from J, with 15 bases between. In germline, CDR1 is MNHNY, CDR2 SVGAGI (reference sequence). This CDR3 contains 14 residues.

This chain connects TRBV19 to TRBJ2-7, with 13 bases fitting TRBD2. The CDR3 is 14 residues long. CDR1 is LNHDA and CDR2 is SQIVND in the germline V gene (reference sequence). Trimming cost V 6 bases and J 6 bases; bases outside gene matches: 5. DNA of the CDR3: TGTGCCAGTAGCCCGGGACTAGCGGGAACCGAGCAGTACTTC. This gives the protein CASSPGLAGTEQYF.

Only one count was recorded for this clone. This chain joins TRBV5-1 and TRBJ2-7, with 9 bases matching TRBD2. Germline lookup yields CDR1 SGHRS and CDR2 YFSETQ. The CDR3 extends over 15 amino acids. The V segment lost 7 bases and the J segment 5 bases; nucleotides outside the gene matches: 13. CDR3: CASSLGAGGPHEQYF. The CDR3 DNA is TGCGCCAGCTCGCTTGGGGCGGGAGGGCCCCACGAGCAGTACTTC.

This chain uses TRBV6-6 with TRBJ1-1; maybe TRBD1 (5 bases). Germline CDR1 MNHNY, CDR2 SVGAGI (reference sequence). CDR3 length: 13 amino acids. The V end was cut by 3 bases, the J end by 5 bases, with 10 bases between. This CDR3 is CASSYLRDTEAFF. In DNA form, the CDR3 reads TGTGCCAGCAGTTATCTCAGGGATACTGAAGCTTTCTTT.

This clone showed up just a few times. The J gene is TRBJ1-1, the V gene TRBV19; D is possibly TRBD1 (6 bases). Trimming took off 10 bases at V and 6 bases at J, with 12 bases between the two ends. The CDR3 covers 11 residues. Germline CDR1 and CDR2: LNHDA and SQIVND (reference sequence). This CDR3 is CATRAGAEAFF. CDR3 nucleotides: TGTGCCACCCGAGCAGGGGCTGAAGCTTTCTTT.

A few counts support this clone. The sample carries other DNA sequences with the same CDR3. The chain joins TRBV30 to TRBJ1-3; D unresolved. V gave up 4 bases and J gave up 1 base, with 8 bases separating them. The CDR3 is 13 residues long. Germline-derived CDR1 and CDR2 are GTSNPN and SVGIG (reference sequence). CDR3 bases: TGTGCCTGGAACCCGAGTTCTGGAAACACCATATATTTT. Protein: CAWNPSSGNTIYF.

V and J are TRBV29-1 and TRBJ2-2; D ambiguous. The length of the CDR3 is 12 residues. CDR1 SQVTM and CDR2 ANQGSEA come from the germline V gene. V lost 7 bases and J 6 bases, leaving 12 bases between the germline ends. The CDR3 DNA is TGCAGCGAACAAAATAGGGCCGGGGAGCTGTTTTTT. This sequence encodes CSEQNRAGELFF.

V usage is TRBV2 and J usage is TRBJ2-2; no clear D. CDR3 length: 16 residues. Germline V gives CDR1 SNHLY, CDR2 FYNNEI. V dropped 4 bases and J dropped 1 base, with 13 bases sitting between them. The DNA of the CDR3 is TGTGCCAGCAGTGTTTATTTGTCGGAGAACACCGGGGAGCTGTTTTTT. Protein product: CASSVYLSENTGELFF.

This chain links TRBV5-8 with TRBJ1-1; perhaps TRBD1 as D (6 bases). The CDR3 runs 14 residues. Per the germline V gene, CDR1 is SGHTS and CDR2 is YDEGEE. Deletions cut 0 bases from V and 6 bases from J, with 12 bases between. CDR3 amino acids: CASSLEGVLSEAFF. The CDR3 DNA follows: TGTGCCAGCAGCTTGGAGGGGGTACTTTCTGAAGCTTTCTTT.

CDR3 coding DNA: TGTGCCAGCAGCTCTAGCGGGAGCCCGCGGGAGACCCAGTACTTC. Its translation: CASSSSGSPRETQYF. V usage is TRBV7-2 and J usage is TRBJ2-5; 10 bases are shared with TRBD2. V gave up 4 bases and J gave up 5 bases; unmatched junction bases: 7. Germline CDR1 and CDR2: SGHTA and FQGNSA. This CDR3 spans 15 amino acids.

Regarding this clone: With a far larger clone one base away, a read error is the likely cause. This rearrangement joins TRBV6-1 to TRBJ2-6; 8 bases are shared with TRBD1. CDR1 and CDR2 (germline): MNHNS, SASEGT. This CDR3 has 14 amino acids. Trimming removed 6 bases from V and 4 bases from J; junction bases left unmatched: 2. The chain's CDR3 is CASRTGAGANVLTF. For the CDR3, the DNA is TGTGCCAGCAGGACAGGGGCGGGGGCCAACGTCCTGACTTTC.

The chain couples TRBV6-1 to TRBJ2-7, with a tentative D call TRBD2 (5 bases). This CDR3 spans 15 amino acids. V dropped 4 bases and J dropped 2 bases, with 15 bases sitting between them. CDR1 is MNHNS, CDR2 SASEGT, per germline. The CDR3 protein is CASSVGATATYEQYF. The DNA of the CDR3 is TGTGCCAGCAGTGTGGGAGCGACCGCTACCTACGAGCAGTACTTC.